Listed below are T cell receptor beta chains from one sample, sequenced in a study of shared clonotypes between healthy human individuals. The data were produced by immunoSEQ multiplex PCR, yet TCRdb's version contains in-frame clones alone and is incomplete. The table shows about 610,000 clones, with about 95% occurring only once. Sequencing input: naive CD8+ T cells sorted from blood. The receptors shown here come from a woman in her twenties or thirties in good health. Both conserved end residues are part of each CDR3.

v_call: TRBV13
j_call: TRBJ2-5
cdr3_aa: CASSLDPKGTQYF

v_call: TRBV28
j_call: TRBJ1-5
cdr3_aa: CATQGEGSNQPQHF

v_call: TRBV6-5
j_call: TRBJ2-5
cdr3_aa: CASSYSSPQETQYF

v_call: TRBV7-9
j_call: TRBJ2-1
cdr3_aa: CASSLIGGKNEQFF

v_call: TRBV27
j_call: TRBJ1-6
cdr3_aa: CASSPNRGNSPLHF

v_call: TRBV4-1
j_call: TRBJ1-2
cdr3_aa: CASSHMTGGSGYYGYTF

v_call: TRBV12-5
j_call: TRBJ2-1
cdr3_aa: CASGLGYNEQFF

v_call: TRBV19
j_call: TRBJ2-7
cdr3_aa: CASSILDGYEQYF

v_call: TRBV5-1
j_call: TRBJ2-7
cdr3_aa: CASSERDREGLAGGLFYEQYF

v_call: TRBV2
j_call: TRBJ1-2
cdr3_aa: CASTGYGYTF

v_call: TRBV5-6
j_call: TRBJ2-7
cdr3_aa: CASSLGVSSGYEQYF

v_call: TRBV7-9
j_call: TRBJ1-5
cdr3_aa: CASSPGQGMINQPQHF

v_call: TRBV29-1
j_call: TRBJ1-2
cdr3_aa: CSVEEGGPFGYTF

v_call: TRBV21-1
j_call: TRBJ2-7
cdr3_aa: CASPISYEQYF

v_call: TRBV28
j_call: TRBJ2-7
cdr3_aa: CASSLLADPYEQYF

v_call: TRBV19
j_call: TRBJ2-1
cdr3_aa: CASSQGLAYNEQFF

v_call: TRBV29-1
j_call: TRBJ2-7
cdr3_aa: CSVGSSGMYEQYF

v_call: TRBV30
j_call: TRBJ2-5
cdr3_aa: CACSQSGTQYF

v_call: TRBV9
j_call: TRBJ2-5
cdr3_aa: CASSVGSSGRLVETQYF

v_call: TRBV27
j_call: .
cdr3_aa: CASRIGGSGYEQYF

v_call: TRBV28
j_call: TRBJ2-3
cdr3_aa: CASSLLKKDTQYF

v_call: TRBV13
j_call: TRBJ1-3
cdr3_aa: CASKGLGNTIYF

v_call: TRBV7-8
j_call: TRBJ2-3
cdr3_aa: CASSLDAADTQYF